The T cell receptor beta chain under discussion was sequenced for a study of T-cell memory formation after mild COVID-19. Study-wide background: Largely, TCR clusters stayed within a single donor. Study findings and constraints: The study found balanced CD4/CD8 in clones contracting day 15 to 85 and a CD4+ lean in later expanders.

Trimming cost V 0 bases and J 10 bases, with 16 bases left between them. CDR3 length: 16 residues. TCRdb re-called the 5' RACE reads through MiXCR, storing one row per CDR3 protein. The repertoire consists of fewer than 650,000 distinct CDR3 sequences, with roughly 17% occurring once and the leading ten covering roughly 8%. This clonotype was counted a few times. Its antigen is undetermined. The chain uses TRBV12-3 or TRBV12-4 and TRBJ1-6; D unclear. This TCR came from an adult woman who had mild COVID-19 (a few samples of this study predate the infection). Cell type and time point are not known. The sample comprised PBMCs or a T cell subset sorted from them (not recorded which). The CDR3: CASSLAPLTPGSPLHF. The CDR3 DNA sequence: TGTGCCAGCAGTTTAGCGCCTTTAACCCCCGGCTCACCCCTCCACTTT.